Listed here is a single TCR beta chain. The data originate from a study of CD8 T cells in Susac syndrome. Random hexamers served to reverse transcribe roughly 0.45 to 1 ug RNA. Amplification of TCR beta CDR3 across 54 Vbeta and 13 Jbeta was performed with immunoSEQ multiplex PCR. TCRdb re-called the immunoSEQ multiplex PCR reads with MiXCR, one entry per CDR3 protein. Of some 190,000 distinct CDR3 sequences in the sample, 85% to 95% were seen once. The CDR3 loop spans 16 amino acids. Germline CDR1 and CDR2: SGHRS and YFSETQ. V was clipped by 4 bases and J by 1 base; unmatched bases: 8. The gene calls are TRBV5-1 and TRBJ2-1, with 7 bases fitting TRBD1. Specimen: CD4+ T cells from PBMCs. The receptor was derived from a human donor in good health. CDR3 amino acids: CASSVTGRGSYNEQFF. CDR3 DNA sequence: TGCGCCAGCAGCGTGACAGGGCGTGGGTCCTACAATGAGCAGTTCTTC.